Presented here are 20 T cell receptor beta chains from one specimen sequenced in a study of T cells in narcolepsy. Some clones are missing from TCRdb's copy, which holds only in-frame ones; the method was immunoSEQ multiplex PCR. The sample has nearly 35,000 clones, approximately 80% seen once. Sequenced sample: memory (CD45RA-) CD4+ T cells from blood. Receptors were obtained from a human donor in good health.

Written as DNA, the CDR3 is TGTGCCAGCAGCAATACCGGCCGAAGCTCCTACGAGCAGTACTTC. Translating it yields CASSNTGRSSYEQYF. The chain is built from TRBV21-1 and TRBJ2-7. TRBV21-1 is given as a pseudogene. The CDR3 is 15 amino acids.

In this sample, this clone turned up a few times. The chain uses TRBV19 and TRBJ1-4; D not certain. V dropped 4 bases and J dropped 6 bases, with 21 bases sitting between them. The CDR3 covers 17 residues. Germline V gene data show CDR1 as LNHDA and CDR2 as SQIVND (reference sequence). CDR3 sequence reads: CASSKTLTAMIHEKLFF. CDR3 DNA sequence: TGTGCCAGTAGTAAAACCCTTACAGCGATGATACATGAAAAACTGTTTTTT.

The V and J genes are TRBV12-5 and TRBJ1-5, with D possibly being TRBD1 (5 bases). Germline CDR1 reads LGHNT; CDR2 reads FRNRAP. The CDR3 extends over 15 amino acids. Deletions cut 0 bases from V and 1 base from J, with 7 bases between. The DNA of the CDR3 is TGTGCTAGTGGTTTGGTGGGGGGGAGCAATCAGCCCCAGCATTTT. This translates into CASGLVGGSNQPQHF. Looking up the rest from reference TRBV12-5 and TRBJ1-5 gives the full variable domain: DARVTQTPRHKVTEMGQEVTMRCQPILGHNTVFWYRQTMMQGLELLAYFRNRAPLDDSGMPKDRFSAEMPDATLATLKIQPSEPRDSAVYFCASGLVGGSNQPQHFGDGTRLSIL.

V usage is TRBV28 and J usage is TRBJ1-2; no clear D. The V gene's germline CDR1 is MDHEN and CDR2 SYDVKM. The CDR3 has 11 residues. The ends were cut back, 10 bases at V and 8 bases at J, with 14 bases in the middle. This CDR3 is CATQRGSGYTF. The CDR3 DNA follows: TGTGCCACCCAAAGAGGGTCGGGCTACACCTTC.

This chain uses TRBV19 with TRBJ1-3; D possibly corresponds to TRBD1 (6 bases). The germline V gene encodes CDR1 LNHDA and CDR2 SQIVND (reference sequence). The CDR3 is 15 residues long. V lost 7 bases and J lost 0, with 13 bases in between. The CDR3 spells CASNLGGISGNTIYF. The CDR3 DNA reads as TGTGCCAGTAACTTAGGGGGAATCTCTGGAAACACCATATATTTT. Full variable domain (remainder filled in from reference TRBV19 and TRBJ1-3): DGGITQSPKYLFRKEGQNVTLSCEQNLNHDAMYWYRQDPGQGLRLIYYSQIVNDFQKGDIAEGYSVSREKKESFPLTVTSAQKNPTAFYLCASNLGGISGNTIYFGEGSWLTVV.

The CDR3 spells CSVLTGSYGYTF. CDR3 DNA sequence: TGCAGCGTCTTGACAGGTTCCTATGGCTACACCTTC. The rearrangement joins TRBV29-1 to TRBJ1-2; possibly TRBD1 for D (6 bases). With 6 bases removed from V and 4 bases from J, the gap between germline ends came to 12 bases. CDR1 is SQVTM, CDR2 ANQGSEA, per germline. There are 12 residues in the CDR3.

The V and J genes are TRBV4-1 and TRBJ1-5; no clear D gene. V dropped 0 bases and J dropped 1 base, with 16 bases sitting between them. This CDR3 spans 18 amino acids. Germline CDR1 and CDR2: MGHRA and YSYEKL. This CDR3 is CASSQDGSGSSSNQPQHF. As DNA, the CDR3 is TGCGCCAGCAGCCAAGATGGGTCGGGGTCGTCAAGCAATCAGCCCCAGCATTTT.

This chain joins TRBV11-2 and TRBJ1-4, with D perhaps TRBD1 (5 bases). Trimming stripped 5 bases from V and 9 bases from J, with 19 bases between. The CDR3 length is 15 residues. Germline CDR1 is SGHAT and CDR2 is FQNNGV. The CDR3 region is CASSPSPQANQKLFF. The DNA for the CDR3 is TGTGCCAGCAGCCCCTCCCCACAGGCAAATCAAAAACTGTTTTTT.

The V gene is TRBV12-5, the J gene TRBJ2-3; D is unresolved. This CDR3 is 11 amino acids long. V lost 1 base and J 6 bases, leaving 2 bases between the germline ends. The germline V gene has CDR1 LGHNT and CDR2 FRNRAP. CDR3 in amino acids: CASGLDDTQYF. CDR3 DNA sequence: TGTGCTAGTGGTTTGGACGATACGCAGTATTTT.

For this clone: An end of the junction does not agree with germline; a read error may underlie this. Here the CDR3 DNA reads TGCGCCAGCAGCTTGGGGGGTGTAGTGGATGAAGAACTGTTTTTT. Its translation is CASSLGGVVDEELFF. The chain uses TRBV5-1 and TRBJ1-4; D uncertain. From germline, CDR1 is SGHRS and CDR2 YFSETQ. CDR3 size: 15 residues.

This clone was detected only a few times. The junction departs from germline at one end; a sequencing error may be responsible. The chain combines TRBV19 with TRBJ1-1; maybe TRBD1 (5 bases). CDR1 and CDR2 (germline): LNHDA, SQIVND (reference sequence). The CDR3 is 14 residues long. CDR3 nucleotides: TGTGCCAGTAGCATAGCAGGGAAGAACACTGAAGCTTTCTTT. Its translation is CASSIAGKNTEAFF.

V gene TRBV6-5 combines with J gene TRBJ1-4; D is unclear. Per germline, CDR1 MNHEY and CDR2 SVGAGI. This CDR3 comprises 14 residues. V dropped 7 bases and J dropped 4 bases, with 13 bases sitting between them. CDR3 bases: TGTGCCAGCACTCCCGACGTCCATAATGAAAAACTGTTTTTT. Translating it yields CASTPDVHNEKLFF.

The chain has TRBV6-5 and TRBJ1-6; D not certain. The CDR3 totals 13 residues. Germline-derived CDR1 and CDR2 are MNHEY and SVGAGI. With 2 bases removed from V and 6 bases from J, the gap between germline ends came to 5 bases. This chain's CDR3 is CASSYEGNSPLHF. CDR3 coding DNA: TGTGCCAGCAGTTACGAGGGTAATTCACCCCTCCACTTT.

The chain carries TRBV20-1 and TRBJ2-1; D not certain. Germline V gene data show CDR1 as DFQATT and CDR2 as SNEGSKA (reference sequence). The CDR3 is made up of 11 amino acids. V dropped 1 base and J dropped 5 bases, with 3 bases sitting between them. CDR3 in amino acids: CSARADNEQFF. CDR3 in DNA: TGCAGTGCTAGAGCGGACAATGAGCAGTTCTTC.

The chain links TRBV18 to TRBJ2-5; D ambiguous. The V and J ends lost 3 bases and 5 bases respectively, with 13 bases between them. Germline lookup yields CDR1 KGHSH and CDR2 LQKENI. The CDR3 extends over 14 amino acids. This CDR3 reads CASSPPSLLETQYF. CDR3 DNA sequence: TGTGCCAGCTCACCGCCAAGCTTGCTGGAGACCCAGTACTTC.

The J gene is TRBJ2-2, the V gene TRBV4-2, with D unclear. The CDR3 spans 16 residues. From germline, CDR1 is LGHNA and CDR2 YNFKEQ. The V and J ends lost 0 bases and 2 bases respectively, with 10 bases between them. In DNA form, the CDR3 reads TGTGCCAGCAGCCAAGAGTGGCGGACCAACACCGGGGAGCTGTTTTTT. Its protein is CASSQEWRTNTGELFF.

The V and J genes are TRBV11-2 and TRBJ1-4; no firm D call. CDR3 size: 15 residues. Germline V gene lookup returns CDR1 SGHAT and CDR2 FQNNGV. With 0 bases removed from V and 7 bases from J, the gap between germline ends came to 12 bases. CDR3 region: CASSLDVGRGEKLFF. The DNA for the CDR3 is TGTGCCAGCAGCTTAGACGTGGGCCGAGGTGAAAAACTGTTTTTT.

V gene TRBV6-6 combines with J gene TRBJ1-4; possible D gene TRBD1, 5 bases. Looked up from germline, CDR1 is MNHNY and CDR2 is SVGAGI (reference sequence). Between the trimmed V and J ends, which lost 6 bases and 7 bases, there was a span of 12 bases. The CDR3 is made up of 13 amino acids. CDR3 loop: CASSVRRGEKLFF. CDR3 coding DNA: TGTGCCAGCAGCGTACGGAGGGGTGAAAAACTGTTTTTT.

This chain joins TRBV11-2 and TRBJ2-3, with 9 bases lining up with TRBD2. Germline V gene lookup returns CDR1 SGHAT and CDR2 FQNNGV. Trimming took 1 base from V and 3 from J; bases not matched to a gene: 2. The CDR3 has 15 amino acids. CDR3 bases: TGTGCCAGCAGCTTAGTAGCGGGAGCGACAGATACGCAGTATTTT. Its translation is CASSLVAGATDTQYF.

J is TRBJ1-1 and V is TRBV11-3, with D tentatively TRBD1 (5 bases). The CDR3 contains 15 residues. Germline V CDR1 and CDR2: SGHNT, YENEEA. Trimming removed 0 bases from V and 6 bases from J, with 14 bases in between. CDR3 sequence reads: CASSLEGGQGPEAFF. CDR3 DNA: TGTGCCAGCAGCTTAGAGGGCGGACAAGGCCCTGAAGCTTTCTTT.